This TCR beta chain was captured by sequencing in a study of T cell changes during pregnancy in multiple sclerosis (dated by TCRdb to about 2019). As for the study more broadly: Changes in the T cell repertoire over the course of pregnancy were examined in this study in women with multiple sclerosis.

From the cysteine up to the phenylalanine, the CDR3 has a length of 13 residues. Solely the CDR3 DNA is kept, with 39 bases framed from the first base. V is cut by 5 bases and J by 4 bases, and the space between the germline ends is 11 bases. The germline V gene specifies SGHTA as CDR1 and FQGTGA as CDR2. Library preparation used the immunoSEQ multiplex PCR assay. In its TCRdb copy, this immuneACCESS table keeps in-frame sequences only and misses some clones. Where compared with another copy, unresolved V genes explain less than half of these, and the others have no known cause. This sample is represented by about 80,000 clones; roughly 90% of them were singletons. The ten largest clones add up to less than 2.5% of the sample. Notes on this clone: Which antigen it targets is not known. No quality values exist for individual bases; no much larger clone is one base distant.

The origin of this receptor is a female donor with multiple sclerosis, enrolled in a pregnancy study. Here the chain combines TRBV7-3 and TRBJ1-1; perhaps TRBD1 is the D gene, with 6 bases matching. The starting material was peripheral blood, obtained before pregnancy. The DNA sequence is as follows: TGTGCCAGCAGCGCAACAGGGCGCACTGAAGCTTTCTTT. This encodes CASSATGRTEAFF.